The clone carrying this T cell receptor beta chain was seen only a few times. What it recognizes is unknown. V lost 1 base, J lost 4 bases, and 12 bases lay in between. The CDR3 consists of 14 residues. Germline V CDR1 and CDR2: SGHRS, YFSETQ. The data were taken from a study of T cells after yellow fever vaccination. TCRdb itself ran the 5' RACE reads through MiXCR, one entry per CDR3 protein. The repertoire has around 610,000 distinct CDR3 sequences, roughly 13% of them found once; the top ten carry about 14%. Study-wide results and caveats: The booster saw the reappearance of most primary-vaccination clones (roughly 95% CD4, around 90% CD8).

The sample was PBMCs, taken on the day of the yellow fever booster vaccination. The rearrangement uses TRBV5-1 and TRBJ2-7; no clear D gene. The receptor was isolated from a man in his thirties or forties who received the YFV17D yellow fever vaccine. In DNA, the CDR3 is TGCGCCAGCAGCTTGTCTAAATCTGAATACGAGCAGTACTTC. This encodes CASSLSKSEYEQYF.